This T cell receptor beta chain was retrieved from a study of blood T cells in healthy people across ages. A sample-barcoded 5' primer and a J-beta primer mix were used in a second PCR of roughly 7 to 11 cycles. In TCRdb, the 5' RACE reads were re-called with MiXCR into one record per CDR3 protein. The sample has 1.5 million to 1.8 million distinct CDR3 sequences, approximately 43% seen once. Notes on the study in general: One million T cells yielded diversity estimates that were considered underestimates.

Remarks on this clonotype: What it recognizes is unknown.

In terms of origin and age, donors were healthy Caucasian individuals from Russia aged 6 to 90. Trimming removed 3 bases from V and 4 bases from J; junction bases left unmatched: 12. CDR3 length: 17 amino acids. Per germline, CDR1 KGHSH and CDR2 LQKENI. Sequencing was done on a sample of blood. The TCR was taken from a woman younger than 35 in good health. This chain connects TRBV18 to TRBJ2-3; 8 bases map to TRBD2. CDR3 sequence reads: CASSPLPGLDFADTQYF. CDR3 bases: TGTGCCAGCTCACCTTTGCCGGGACTAGATTTCGCAGATACGCAGTATTTT.